This T cell receptor beta chain stems from a study of blood T cells in healthy people across ages (dated by TCRdb to 2015 to 2017). A note on the overall study: In model experiments, template switching captured roughly one uniquely barcoded TCR beta cDNA molecule for every two T cells. Age-related changes in TCR beta repertoire diversity were measured in the study by deep sequencing normalized with unique cDNA molecular identifiers. To avoid experimental bias, donors of different ages were distributed randomly across sequencing lanes. The study analyzed two additional independent replicas of 1 million unique cDNA reads from the same blood draw for two donors, one aged 18 to 29 and one aged 80 or older. The donors were split into four age groups: young (average around 17 years), middle-aged (about 40), aged (62) and long-lived (over 80). Overall study outcomes, separate from this receptor: Because the CMV infection status of the donors was unknown, age-related changes in expanded clonotypes may potentially have been confounded. Observed TCR beta diversity correlated strongly with the percentage of naive T cells measured by flow cytometry. Conclusive comparison of naive and antigen-experienced compartments was prevented by the profiling of bulk unsorted PBMCs. Estimates of total diversity based on one million sequenced T cells were considered lower bounds and underestimates. Observed TCR beta diversity per million T cells fell roughly linearly with age, and a significant reduction was already apparent by age roughly 40. Compared with the aged group, more naive CD4+ T cells, fewer expanded clones and increased TCR diversity were shown by the long-lived group, suggesting age selection.

Its CDR3 holds 16 amino acids, cysteine through phenylalanine. Of the read, only the CDR3 DNA is kept; its 48 bases are in frame from base 1. CDR1 and CDR2, looked up from the germline V gene (reference sequence), are SEHNR and FQNEAQ. The germline ends are 19 bases apart after V is trimmed by 2 bases and J by 6 bases. The receptor library was made with 5' RACE. The reads were generated on an Illumina HiSeq 2500. A second PCR of roughly 7 to 11 cycles was performed with a sample-barcoded 5' primer and a J-beta primer mix. Each TCR beta cDNA molecule received a unique molecular identifier from a template-switch 5' adaptor carrying 12 random nucleotides. Each sample yielded at least 2.5 million CDR3-containing paired-end reads. First-strand cDNA was synthesized from all RNA with the Mint cDNA synthesis kit, primed by a TRBC-specific oligonucleotide. Following uracil-DNA glycosylase treatment, all cDNA underwent a first 18-cycle PCR with the universal primers M1SS and BC2_uni_R. Per the original workflow: Each sample was normalized by randomly selecting 1 million high-quality reads, each carrying a distinct molecular identifier. Instead of being binned into consensus sequences, reads that shared molecular identifiers were thrown out. MiTCR, with a Q25 quality threshold and the strictest error-elimination algorithm, was used for CDR3 identification, clonotype clustering and error correction. A nonparametric unseen species model using Euler transformation provided a lower-bound estimate of total TCR beta diversity. Using fastp trimming at Q25 and MiXCR clonotype assembly, TCRdb reanalyzed the public sequencing data and kept in-frame beta chains. Entries that share a CDR3 protein sequence are merged under the most common genes and DNA. The V and J calls here are based on TCRdb, not the publication. The sample includes more than 1,400,000 distinct CDR3 sequences, with around 39% observed a single time. The ten largest clones represent approximately 7.9% of the sample.

This clonotype was detected only a few times. Its antigen target is currently unknown. No qualities accompany the bases; no much larger clone lies one base away. Donors were a few dozen systemically healthy Caucasian individuals from Russia aged 6 to 90 years. About 10 milliliters of peripheral blood were collected from each donor into EDTA-treated Vacutainer tubes. Ficoll-Paque density-gradient centrifugation was used to isolate PBMCs, with at least 6.5 million per sample. Total RNA, at least 5 micrograms per sample, was extracted from PBMCs with Trizol reagent. For every donor, flow cytometry on a PBMC aliquot measured the percentage of naive CD45RAhigh/CD27high T cells.

Specimen: blood. The chain joins TRBV7-9 to TRBJ2-5; the D gene may be TRBD1 or TRBD2, since each aligns over 5 bases. The receptor comes from a woman younger than 35 in good health. The encoded CDR3 is CASSLRPGTQDQTQYF. The sequenced DNA is TGTGCCAGCAGCTTACGCCCGGGGACCCAAGATCAGACCCAGTACTTC. Reference TRBV7-9 and TRBJ2-5 genes cover what lies past the CDR3, so the full variable domain is DTGVSQNPRHKITKRGQNVTFRCDPISEHNRLYWYRQTLGQGPEFLTYFQNEAQLEKSRLLSDRFSAERPKGSFSTLEIQRTEQGDSAMYLCASSLRPGTQDQTQYFGPGTRLLVL.